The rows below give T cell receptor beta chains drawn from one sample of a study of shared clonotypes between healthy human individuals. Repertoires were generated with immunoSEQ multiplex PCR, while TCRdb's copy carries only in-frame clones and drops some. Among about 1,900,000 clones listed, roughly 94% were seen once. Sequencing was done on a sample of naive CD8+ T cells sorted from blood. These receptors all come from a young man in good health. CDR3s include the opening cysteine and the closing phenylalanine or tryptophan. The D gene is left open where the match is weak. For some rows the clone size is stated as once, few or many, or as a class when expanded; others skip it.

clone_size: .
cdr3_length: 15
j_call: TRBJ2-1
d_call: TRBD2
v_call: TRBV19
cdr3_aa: CASSTGGYSYNEQFF
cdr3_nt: TGTGCCAGTAGTACGGGAGGCTACTCCTACAATGAGCAGTTCTTC

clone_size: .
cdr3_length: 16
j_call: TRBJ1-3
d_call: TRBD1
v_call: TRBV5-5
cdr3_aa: CASSLEVTGFGNTIYF
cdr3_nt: TGTGCCAGCAGCTTGGAGGTGACAGGGTTCGGAAACACCATATATTTT

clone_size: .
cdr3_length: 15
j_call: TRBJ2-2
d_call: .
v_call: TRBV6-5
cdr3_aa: CASSRLAGIAGELFF
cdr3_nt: TGTGCCAGCAGCCGATTGGCAGGGATCGCCGGGGAGCTGTTTTTT

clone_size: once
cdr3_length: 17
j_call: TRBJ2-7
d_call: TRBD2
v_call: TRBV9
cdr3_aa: CASSPFSRTSGTYEQYF
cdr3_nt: TGTGCCAGCAGCCCGTTCTCGCGGACTAGCGGGACCTACGAGCAGTACTTC

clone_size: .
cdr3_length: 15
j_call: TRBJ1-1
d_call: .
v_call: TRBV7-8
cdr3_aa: CASSHSRLTNTEAFF
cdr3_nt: TGTGCCAGCAGCCATTCAAGACTTACCAACACTGAAGCTTTCTTT

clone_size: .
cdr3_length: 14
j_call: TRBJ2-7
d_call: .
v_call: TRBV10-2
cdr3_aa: CASSESPRVYEQYF
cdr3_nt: TGCGCCAGCAGTGAGAGCCCAAGAGTCTACGAGCAGTACTTC

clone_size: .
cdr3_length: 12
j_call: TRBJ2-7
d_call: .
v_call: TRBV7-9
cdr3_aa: CASSPSSYEQYF
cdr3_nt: TGTGCCAGCAGCCCCAGTAGCTACGAGCAGTACTTC

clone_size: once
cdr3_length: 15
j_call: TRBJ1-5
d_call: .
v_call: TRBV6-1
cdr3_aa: CASSDLGASNQPQHF
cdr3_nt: TGTGCCAGCAGTGATTTAGGGGCCAGCAATCAGCCCCAGCATTTT

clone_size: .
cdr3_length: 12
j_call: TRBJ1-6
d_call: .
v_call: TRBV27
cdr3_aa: CASATGSTPLHF
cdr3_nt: TGTGCCAGCGCAACAGGGAGCACACCCCTCCACTTT

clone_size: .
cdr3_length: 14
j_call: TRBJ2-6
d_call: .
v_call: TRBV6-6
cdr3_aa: CASSYYRGRADLTF
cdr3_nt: TGTGCCAGCAGTTATTATAGGGGCCGAGCGGACCTGACTTTC

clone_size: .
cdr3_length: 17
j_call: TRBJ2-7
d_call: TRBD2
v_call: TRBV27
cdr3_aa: CASSLGYPGLALYEQYF
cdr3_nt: TGTGCCAGCAGTTTAGGGTACCCGGGACTAGCTCTCTACGAGCAGTACTTC

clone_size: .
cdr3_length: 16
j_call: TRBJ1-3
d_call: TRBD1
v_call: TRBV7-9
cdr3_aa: CASSSTRDSSGNTIYF
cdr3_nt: TGTGCCAGCAGCTCCACCCGGGACAGCTCTGGAAACACCATATATTTT

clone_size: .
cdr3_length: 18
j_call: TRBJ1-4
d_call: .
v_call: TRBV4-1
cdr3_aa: CASSQDVPRDLTNEKLFF
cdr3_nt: TGCGCCAGCAGCCAAGACGTGCCCCGAGATTTGACTAATGAAAAACTGTTTTTT

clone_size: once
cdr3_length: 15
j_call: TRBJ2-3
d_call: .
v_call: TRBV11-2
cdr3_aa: CASSLGGSPTDTQYF
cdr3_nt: TGTGCCAGCAGCTTAGGGGGGAGCCCCACAGATACGCAGTATTTT

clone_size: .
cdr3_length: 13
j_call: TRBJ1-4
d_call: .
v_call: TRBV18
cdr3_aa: CASSDTLNEKLFF
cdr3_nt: TGTGCCAGCTCGGACACGCTTAATGAAAAACTGTTTTTT

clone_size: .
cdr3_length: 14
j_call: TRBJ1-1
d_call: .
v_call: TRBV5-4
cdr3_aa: CASSARDVALEAFF
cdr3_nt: TGTGCCAGCAGCGCCAGGGACGTAGCCCTTGAAGCTTTCTTT

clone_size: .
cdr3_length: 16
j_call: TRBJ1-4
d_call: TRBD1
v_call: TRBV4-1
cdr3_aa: CASSQSIRTGGEKLFF
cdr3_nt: TGCGCCAGCAGCCAGTCGATCCGGACAGGCGGTGAAAAACTGTTTTTT

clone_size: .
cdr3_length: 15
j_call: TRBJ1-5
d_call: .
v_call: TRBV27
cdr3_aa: CASSGRGYSNQPQHF
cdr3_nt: TGTGCCAGCAGTGGCAGGGGATATAGCAATCAGCCCCAGCATTTT

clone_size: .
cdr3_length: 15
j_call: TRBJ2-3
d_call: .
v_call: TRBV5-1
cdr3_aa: CASSLDTGGTDTQYF
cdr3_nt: TGCGCCAGCAGCTTGGACACAGGAGGCACAGATACGCAGTATTTT

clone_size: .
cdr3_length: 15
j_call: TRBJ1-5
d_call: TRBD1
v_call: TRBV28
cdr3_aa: CASSGDSYSNQPQHF
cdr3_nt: TGTGCCAGCAGCGGGGACAGCTATAGCAATCAGCCCCAGCATTTT

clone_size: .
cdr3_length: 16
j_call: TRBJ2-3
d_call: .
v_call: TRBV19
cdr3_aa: CASSIEEGGSTDTQYF
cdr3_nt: TGTGCCAGTAGTATAGAGGAGGGAGGTAGCACAGATACGCAGTATTTT

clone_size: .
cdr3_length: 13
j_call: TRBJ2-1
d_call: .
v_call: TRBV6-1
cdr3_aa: CASGRGIYNEQFF
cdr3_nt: TGTGCCAGCGGCCGGGGGATCTACAATGAGCAGTTCTTC

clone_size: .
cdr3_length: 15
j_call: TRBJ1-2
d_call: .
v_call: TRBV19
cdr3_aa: CASSIDLFPLSGYTF
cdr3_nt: TGTGCCAGTAGTATAGATCTGTTTCCGTTGTCTGGCTACACCTTC

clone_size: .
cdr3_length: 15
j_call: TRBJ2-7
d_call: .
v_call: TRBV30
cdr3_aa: CAWSSDSEAPYEQYF
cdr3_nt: TGTGCCTGGAGTTCTGACAGTGAAGCCCCCTACGAGCAGTACTTC

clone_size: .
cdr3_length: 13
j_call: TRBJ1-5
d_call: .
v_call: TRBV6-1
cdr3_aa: CASTDSTNQPQHF
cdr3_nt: TGTGCCAGCACGGACAGTACCAATCAGCCCCAGCATTTT

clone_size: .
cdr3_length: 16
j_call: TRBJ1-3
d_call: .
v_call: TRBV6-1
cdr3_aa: CASSEGRAVGGNTIYF
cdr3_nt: TGTGCCAGCAGTGAAGGAAGGGCGGTGGGTGGAAACACCATATATTTT

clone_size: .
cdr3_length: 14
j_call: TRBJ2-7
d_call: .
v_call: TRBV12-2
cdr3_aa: CASRLDPSTYEQYF
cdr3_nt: TGTGCAAGTCGCTTAGACCCCAGTACCTACGAGCAGTACTTC

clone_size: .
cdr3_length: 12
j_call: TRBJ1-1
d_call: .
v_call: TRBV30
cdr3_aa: CAWTGKIAEAFF
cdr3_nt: TGTGCCTGGACAGGGAAGATCGCTGAAGCTTTCTTT

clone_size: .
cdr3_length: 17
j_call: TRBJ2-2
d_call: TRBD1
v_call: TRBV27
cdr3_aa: CASSWERTGASTGELFF
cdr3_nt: TGTGCCAGCAGTTGGGAACGGACAGGGGCTTCCACCGGGGAGCTGTTTTTT

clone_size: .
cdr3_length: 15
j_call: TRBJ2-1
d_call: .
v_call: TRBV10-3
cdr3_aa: CAISELDYSYNEQFF
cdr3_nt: TGTGCCATCAGTGAGTTGGACTACTCCTACAATGAGCAGTTCTTC

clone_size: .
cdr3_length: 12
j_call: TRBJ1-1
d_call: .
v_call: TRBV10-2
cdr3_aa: CASRTGNTEAFF
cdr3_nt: TGCGCCAGCAGAACAGGGAACACTGAAGCTTTCTTT

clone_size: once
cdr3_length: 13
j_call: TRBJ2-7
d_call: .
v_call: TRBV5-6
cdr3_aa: CASADGAGYEQYF
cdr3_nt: TGTGCCAGCGCGGACGGGGCAGGCTACGAGCAGTACTTC

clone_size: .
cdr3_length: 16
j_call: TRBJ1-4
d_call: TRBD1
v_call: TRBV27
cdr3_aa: CASAMGQPATNEKLFF
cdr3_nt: TGTGCCAGCGCAATGGGACAGCCTGCAACTAATGAAAAACTGTTTTTT

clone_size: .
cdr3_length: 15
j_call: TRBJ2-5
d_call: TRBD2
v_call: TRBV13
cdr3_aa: CASSGEREIGETQYF
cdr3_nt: TGTGCCAGCAGCGGAGAGCGGGAGATCGGAGAGACCCAGTACTTC

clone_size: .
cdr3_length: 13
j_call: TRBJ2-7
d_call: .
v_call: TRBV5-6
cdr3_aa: CASSSPGAYEQYF
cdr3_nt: TGTGCCAGCAGCTCCCCGGGGGCGTACGAGCAGTACTTC

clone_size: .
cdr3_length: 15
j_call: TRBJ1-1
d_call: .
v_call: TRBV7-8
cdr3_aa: CASSLASWGNTEAFF
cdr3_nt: TGTGCCAGCAGCTTAGCGTCCTGGGGGAACACTGAAGCTTTCTTT

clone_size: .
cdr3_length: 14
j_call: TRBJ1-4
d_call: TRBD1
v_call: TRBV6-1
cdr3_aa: CASRDRGPGEKLFF
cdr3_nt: TGTGCCAGCAGAGACAGGGGGCCCGGCGAAAAACTGTTTTTT

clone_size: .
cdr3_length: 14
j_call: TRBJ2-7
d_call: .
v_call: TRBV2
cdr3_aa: CASTPHLVAYEQYF
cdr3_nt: TGTGCCAGCACCCCACATTTGGTTGCCTACGAGCAGTACTTC

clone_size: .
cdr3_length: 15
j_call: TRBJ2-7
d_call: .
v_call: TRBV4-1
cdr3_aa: CASSQGGGSSYEQYF
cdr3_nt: TGCGCCAGCAGCCAAGGGGGAGGATCCTCCTACGAGCAGTACTTC

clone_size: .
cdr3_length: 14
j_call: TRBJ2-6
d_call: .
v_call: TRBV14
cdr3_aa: CASSLEAGANVLTF
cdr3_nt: TGTGCCAGCAGCTTAGAGGCTGGGGCCAACGTCCTGACTTTC

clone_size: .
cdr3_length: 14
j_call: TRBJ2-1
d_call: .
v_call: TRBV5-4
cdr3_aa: CASRLRSSYNEQFF
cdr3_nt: TGTGCCAGCCGACTACGAAGCTCCTACAATGAGCAGTTCTTC

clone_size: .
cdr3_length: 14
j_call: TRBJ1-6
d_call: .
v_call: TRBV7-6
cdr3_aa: CASSPDDTNSPLHF
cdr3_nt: TGTGCCAGCAGCCCCGACGACACAAATTCACCCCTCCACTTT

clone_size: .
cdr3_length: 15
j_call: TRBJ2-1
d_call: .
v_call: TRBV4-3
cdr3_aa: CASSQDTTSYNEQFF
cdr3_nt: TGCGCCAGCAGCCAAGATACCACTTCCTACAATGAGCAGTTCTTC

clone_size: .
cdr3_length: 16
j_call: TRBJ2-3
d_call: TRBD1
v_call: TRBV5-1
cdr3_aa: CASSSQGQGVWDTQYF
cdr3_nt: TGCGCCAGCAGCTCTCAGGGACAGGGAGTTTGGGATACGCAGTATTTT

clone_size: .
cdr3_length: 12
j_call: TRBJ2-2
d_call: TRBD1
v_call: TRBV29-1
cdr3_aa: CSVSTGSGELFF
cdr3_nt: TGCAGCGTTTCGACAGGGTCCGGGGAGCTGTTTTTT

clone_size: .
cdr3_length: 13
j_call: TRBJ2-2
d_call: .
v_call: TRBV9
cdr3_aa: CASSHLNTGELFF
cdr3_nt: TGTGCCAGCAGCCATCTGAACACCGGGGAGCTGTTTTTT